This is a list of T cell receptor beta chains from one sample in a study of response to subunit inactivated influenza vaccine. One entry per CDR3 protein results from TCRdb running MiXCR on the RT-PCR reads. The sample consists of 630,000 or so distinct CDR3 sequences, 15% to 18% of them appearing once. The sample here was PBMCs from blood, taken about 11 days after vaccination. The receptors come from a man in his fifties or sixties who received an inactivated influenza vaccine. The CDR3 runs from the conserved cysteine through the conserved F or W. The order of the fields is V gene, J gene, D gene, CDR3 protein. A D gene is named only where the DNA matches it firmly.

v_call: TRBV6-2/TRBV6-3; j_call: TRBJ2-1; d_call: NA; cdr3_aa: CASSYSRVKGNEQFF
v_call: TRBV5-1; j_call: TRBJ2-7; d_call: TRBD1; cdr3_aa: CASSLRQGPSEQYF
v_call: TRBV6-1; j_call: TRBJ1-1; d_call: TRBD1; cdr3_aa: CASRTPGNRGKDTEAFF
v_call: TRBV6-1; j_call: TRBJ1-6; d_call: TRBD1; cdr3_aa: CASTNPTTRGTANSPLHF
v_call: TRBV4-3; j_call: TRBJ2-3; d_call: TRBD1; cdr3_aa: CASSQKDRSTDTQYF
v_call: TRBV20-1; j_call: TRBJ2-7; d_call: NA; cdr3_aa: CSARDPLGGSSYEQYF
v_call: TRBV5-1; j_call: TRBJ2-3; d_call: TRBD1; cdr3_aa: CASSGGQASDTQYF
v_call: TRBV20-1; j_call: TRBJ2-3; d_call: NA; cdr3_aa: CSARDRSTDTQYF
v_call: TRBV29-1; j_call: TRBJ2-1; d_call: TRBD2; cdr3_aa: CSVMGLAESRRSYNEQFF
v_call: TRBV12-3/TRBV12-4; j_call: TRBJ2-6; d_call: TRBD1; cdr3_aa: CASRKGQLAGANVLTF
v_call: TRBV18; j_call: TRBJ2-2; d_call: NA; cdr3_aa: CASSPRSLGENTGELFF
v_call: TRBV6-5; j_call: TRBJ2-3; d_call: NA; cdr3_aa: CASSYGAGLSTDTQYF
v_call: TRBV5-1; j_call: TRBJ2-7; d_call: NA; cdr3_aa: CASSSDIYYEQYF
v_call: TRBV7-3; j_call: TRBJ2-1; d_call: NA; cdr3_aa: CASSLWVNNEQFF
v_call: TRBV7-9; j_call: TRBJ2-1; d_call: NA; cdr3_aa: CASSLTGINNEQFF
v_call: TRBV24-1; j_call: TRBJ2-1; d_call: NA; cdr3_aa: CATSDSYGRALYNEQFF
v_call: TRBV10-3; j_call: TRBJ2-2; d_call: NA; cdr3_aa: CAISPQGTVNTGELFF
v_call: TRBV5-1; j_call: TRBJ2-4; d_call: NA; cdr3_aa: CASSLIPVAKNIQYF
v_call: TRBV5-6; j_call: TRBJ1-6; d_call: NA; cdr3_aa: CASSLETRANSPLHF
v_call: TRBV2; j_call: TRBJ2-7; d_call: NA; cdr3_aa: CASSEGPGIYEQYF